This entry concerns a single T cell receptor (beta chain). Sequencing used immunoSEQ multiplex PCR; TCRdb keeps in-frame clones, though not all of them. The table lists more than 300,000 clones, about nine tenths of them singletons. CDR1 SGHRS and CDR2 YFSETQ come from the germline V gene. CDR3 length: 13 residues. Unmatched junction bases numbered 4, after V lost 5 bases and J lost 8 bases. The sample comes from a study of blood T cell repertoires in COVID-19. About the study: Some COVID-19 samples were acute and others convalescent; all came from the United States, Italy and Spain.

The study assigned cohorts using participant-reported clinical history. Sequencing was carried out using PBMCs or T cells enriched from blood (not recorded which). V usage is TRBV5-1 and J usage is TRBJ1-6; 7 bases match TRBD1. The sequence derives from a man aged 25-45 years who had recovered from COVID-19. The CDR3 DNA sequence: TGCGCCAGCAGTCGAGACAGGGATTCACCCCTCCACTTT. Amino acids: CASSRDRDSPLHF.